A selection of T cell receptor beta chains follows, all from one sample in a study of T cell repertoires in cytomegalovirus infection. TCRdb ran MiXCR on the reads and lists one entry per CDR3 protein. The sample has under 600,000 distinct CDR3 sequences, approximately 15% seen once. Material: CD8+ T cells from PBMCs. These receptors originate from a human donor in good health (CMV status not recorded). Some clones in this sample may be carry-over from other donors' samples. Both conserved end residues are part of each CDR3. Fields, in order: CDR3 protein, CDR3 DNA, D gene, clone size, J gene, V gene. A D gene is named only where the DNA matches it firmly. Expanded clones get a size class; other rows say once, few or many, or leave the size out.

CASRDSIYGYTF | TGTGCCAGTCGGGACAGCATCTATGGCTACACCTTC | TRBD1 | few | TRBJ1-2 | TRBV5-5
CASSQERLHTEAFF | TGTGCCAGCAGCCAAGAACGGCTCCACACTGAAGCTTTCTTT | - | many | TRBJ1-1 | TRBV4-2
CASSGYGGEGSYNEQFF | TGTGCCAGCAGTGGTTACGGGGGGGAGGGCTCCTACAATGAGCAGTTCTTC | TRBD2 | few | TRBJ2-1 | TRBV2
CASKEREHTPAVMTEQFF | TGCGCCAGCAAGGAGCGGGAACACACCCCTGCGGTGATGACGGAGCAGTTCTTC | TRBD2 | - | TRBJ2-1 | TRBV5-1
CASSSTGYQPQHF | TGTGCCAGCAGCTCCACAGGGTATCAGCCCCAGCATTTT | - | many | TRBJ1-5 | TRBV7-9
CASSWTGSMNTEAFF | TGTGCCAGCAGCTGGACAGGCAGCATGAACACTGAAGCTTTCTTT | TRBD1 | many | TRBJ1-1 | TRBV7-9
CASSLGAVTEAFF | TGTGCCAGCAGTCTGGGGGCGGTCACTGAAGCTTTCTTT | - | - | TRBJ1-1 | TRBV27
CASSLTGPGGVYEQYF | TGTGCCAGCAGTTTAACCGGGCCTGGGGGGGTCTACGAGCAGTACTTC | TRBD2 | few | TRBJ2-7 | TRBV27
CAISESTGVYEQYF | TGTGCCATCAGTGAGTCGACAGGGGTATACGAGCAGTACTTC | TRBD1 | - | TRBJ2-7 | TRBV10-3
CASSIGTGGELFF | TGTGCCAGTAGTATAGGGACAGGCGGGGAGCTGTTTTTT | TRBD1 | - | TRBJ2-2 | TRBV19
CASMGVDSYNEQFF | TGTGCCAGCATGGGGGTCGACAGCTACAATGAGCAGTTCTTC | - | - | TRBJ2-1 | TRBV6-6
CASSSEQGRWDEQYF | TGTGCCAGCAGCTCCGAGCAGGGTAGATGGGACGAGCAGTACTTC | - | many | TRBJ2-7 | TRBV11-2
CASSYSGPYEQYF | TGTGCCAGCAGTTACTCCGGACCCTACGAGCAGTACTTC | - | many | TRBJ2-7 | TRBV6-6
CASSLGATRYEQYF | TGTGCCAGCAGTTTGGGGGCCACCCGCTACGAGCAGTACTTC | - | - | TRBJ2-7 | TRBV27
CASSRRQGAYTEAFF | TGTGCCAGCAGTCGTCGACAGGGGGCATACACTGAAGCTTTCTTT | TRBD1 | many | TRBJ1-1 | TRBV28
CASSSGTGPNEQFF | TGTGCCAGCAGCTCCGGGACAGGGCCAAATGAGCAGTTCTTC | TRBD1 | many | TRBJ2-1 | TRBV12-3/TRBV12-4
CASSYVGVGEQFF | TGTGCCAGCAGTTATGTGGGGGTCGGTGAGCAGTTCTTC | - | few | TRBJ2-1 | TRBV6-1
CASSYGTFNEQFF | TGTGCCAGCAGTTACGGGACATTCAATGAGCAGTTCTTC | - | - | TRBJ2-1 | TRBV6-5
CASTSTSGSTYNDQFF | TGTGCAAGCACCTCGACTAGCGGGAGTACATACAATGATCAGTTCTTC | TRBD2 | - | TRBJ2-1 | TRBV7-2
CASSLSAAGDEQFF | TGTGCCAGCAGTTTAAGCGCAGCAGGCGATGAGCAGTTCTTC | - | many | TRBJ2-1 | TRBV27
CSARVERRLAGVIAVDEQYF | TGCAGTGCTAGAGTTGAGAGGAGACTAGCGGGAGTGATAGCAGTAGACGAGCAGTACTTC | TRBD2 | few | TRBJ2-7 | TRBV20-1
CASSQVGEASNQPQHF | TGTGCCAGCAGCCAAGTAGGGGAAGCGAGCAATCAGCCCCAGCATTTT | - | many | TRBJ1-5 | TRBV7-8
CASSQDPAYSNSPLHF | TGTGCCAGCAGCCAAGATCCTGCTTACTCTAATTCACCCCTCCACTTT | - | - | TRBJ1-6 | TRBV14
CASSRGIFYEQYF | TGTGCCAGCAGCCGGGGGATCTTCTACGAGCAGTACTTC | - | few | TRBJ2-7 | TRBV27
CASSPYTLTDTQYF | TGTGCCAGCAGTCCGTACACCCTCACAGATACGCAGTATTTT | - | - | TRBJ2-3 | TRBV27
CSAPLLAGGGEQYF | TGCAGTGCTCCCCTCCTAGCGGGAGGGGGCGAGCAGTACTTC | TRBD2 | few | TRBJ2-7 | TRBV20-1
CSASSSGGVLYNEQFF | TGCAGTGCTAGTTCTAGCGGAGGGGTACTCTACAATGAGCAGTTCTTC | TRBD2 | few | TRBJ2-1 | TRBV20-1
CASSLGVAGGPGETQYF | TGTGCCAGCAGCTTAGGAGTAGCGGGAGGACCCGGGGAGACCCAGTACTTC | TRBD2 | many | TRBJ2-5 | TRBV7-8
CASSLSGRRKNEKLFF | TGTGCCAGCAGTTTATCCGGGAGACGGAAAAATGAAAAACTGTTTTTT | - | few | TRBJ1-4 | TRBV27
CASSYRQANTEAFF | TGTGCCAGCAGTTACAGGCAGGCGAACACTGAAGCTTTCTTT | - | - | TRBJ1-1 | TRBV6-5
CATSGEGSRVNYGYTF | TGTGCCACCTCAGGGGAGGGTTCAAGAGTTAACTATGGCTACACCTTC | - | few | TRBJ1-2 | TRBV12-3/TRBV12-4
CASSLGSTGYEKLFF | TGTGCCAGCAGTTTGGGGTCGACAGGGTATGAAAAACTGTTTTTT | TRBD1 | few | TRBJ1-4 | TRBV27
CASSQGDRGKSPLHF | TGTGCCAGCAGCCAAGGGGACAGGGGTAAATCACCCCTCCACTTT | TRBD1 | few | TRBJ1-6 | TRBV4-2
CASSLKGLGMEQFF | TGTGCTAGCAGCTTAAAGGGACTAGGTATGGAGCAGTTCTTC | TRBD2 | - | TRBJ2-1 | TRBV7-7
CASSPSTHDSKVHEQYF | TGTGCCAGCAGTCCCTCAACTCATGACTCCAAAGTCCACGAGCAGTACTTC | - | - | TRBJ2-7 | TRBV28
CASSPSRGLGGYTF | TGTGCCAGCAGTCCAAGCAGGGGGCTGGGAGGCTACACCTTC | TRBD1 | many | TRBJ1-2 | TRBV12-3/TRBV12-4
CASSSPGQSYEQYF | TGTGCCAGCAGCTCTCCGGGACAGTCCTACGAGCAGTACTTC | TRBD1 | many | TRBJ2-7 | TRBV7-6
CASKTDRRREKLFF | TGTGCCAGCAAGACAGACAGAAGACGTGAAAAACTGTTTTTT | - | few | TRBJ1-4 | TRBV2
CASSPRGFSYEQYF | TGTGCCAGCAGCCCCAGGGGGTTCTCCTACGAGCAGTACTTC | TRBD1 | few | TRBJ2-7 | TRBV5-4
CASSLSGYSNQPQHF | TGTGCCAGCAGCTTGAGTGGCTATAGCAATCAGCCCCAGCATTTT | - | many | TRBJ1-5 | TRBV27